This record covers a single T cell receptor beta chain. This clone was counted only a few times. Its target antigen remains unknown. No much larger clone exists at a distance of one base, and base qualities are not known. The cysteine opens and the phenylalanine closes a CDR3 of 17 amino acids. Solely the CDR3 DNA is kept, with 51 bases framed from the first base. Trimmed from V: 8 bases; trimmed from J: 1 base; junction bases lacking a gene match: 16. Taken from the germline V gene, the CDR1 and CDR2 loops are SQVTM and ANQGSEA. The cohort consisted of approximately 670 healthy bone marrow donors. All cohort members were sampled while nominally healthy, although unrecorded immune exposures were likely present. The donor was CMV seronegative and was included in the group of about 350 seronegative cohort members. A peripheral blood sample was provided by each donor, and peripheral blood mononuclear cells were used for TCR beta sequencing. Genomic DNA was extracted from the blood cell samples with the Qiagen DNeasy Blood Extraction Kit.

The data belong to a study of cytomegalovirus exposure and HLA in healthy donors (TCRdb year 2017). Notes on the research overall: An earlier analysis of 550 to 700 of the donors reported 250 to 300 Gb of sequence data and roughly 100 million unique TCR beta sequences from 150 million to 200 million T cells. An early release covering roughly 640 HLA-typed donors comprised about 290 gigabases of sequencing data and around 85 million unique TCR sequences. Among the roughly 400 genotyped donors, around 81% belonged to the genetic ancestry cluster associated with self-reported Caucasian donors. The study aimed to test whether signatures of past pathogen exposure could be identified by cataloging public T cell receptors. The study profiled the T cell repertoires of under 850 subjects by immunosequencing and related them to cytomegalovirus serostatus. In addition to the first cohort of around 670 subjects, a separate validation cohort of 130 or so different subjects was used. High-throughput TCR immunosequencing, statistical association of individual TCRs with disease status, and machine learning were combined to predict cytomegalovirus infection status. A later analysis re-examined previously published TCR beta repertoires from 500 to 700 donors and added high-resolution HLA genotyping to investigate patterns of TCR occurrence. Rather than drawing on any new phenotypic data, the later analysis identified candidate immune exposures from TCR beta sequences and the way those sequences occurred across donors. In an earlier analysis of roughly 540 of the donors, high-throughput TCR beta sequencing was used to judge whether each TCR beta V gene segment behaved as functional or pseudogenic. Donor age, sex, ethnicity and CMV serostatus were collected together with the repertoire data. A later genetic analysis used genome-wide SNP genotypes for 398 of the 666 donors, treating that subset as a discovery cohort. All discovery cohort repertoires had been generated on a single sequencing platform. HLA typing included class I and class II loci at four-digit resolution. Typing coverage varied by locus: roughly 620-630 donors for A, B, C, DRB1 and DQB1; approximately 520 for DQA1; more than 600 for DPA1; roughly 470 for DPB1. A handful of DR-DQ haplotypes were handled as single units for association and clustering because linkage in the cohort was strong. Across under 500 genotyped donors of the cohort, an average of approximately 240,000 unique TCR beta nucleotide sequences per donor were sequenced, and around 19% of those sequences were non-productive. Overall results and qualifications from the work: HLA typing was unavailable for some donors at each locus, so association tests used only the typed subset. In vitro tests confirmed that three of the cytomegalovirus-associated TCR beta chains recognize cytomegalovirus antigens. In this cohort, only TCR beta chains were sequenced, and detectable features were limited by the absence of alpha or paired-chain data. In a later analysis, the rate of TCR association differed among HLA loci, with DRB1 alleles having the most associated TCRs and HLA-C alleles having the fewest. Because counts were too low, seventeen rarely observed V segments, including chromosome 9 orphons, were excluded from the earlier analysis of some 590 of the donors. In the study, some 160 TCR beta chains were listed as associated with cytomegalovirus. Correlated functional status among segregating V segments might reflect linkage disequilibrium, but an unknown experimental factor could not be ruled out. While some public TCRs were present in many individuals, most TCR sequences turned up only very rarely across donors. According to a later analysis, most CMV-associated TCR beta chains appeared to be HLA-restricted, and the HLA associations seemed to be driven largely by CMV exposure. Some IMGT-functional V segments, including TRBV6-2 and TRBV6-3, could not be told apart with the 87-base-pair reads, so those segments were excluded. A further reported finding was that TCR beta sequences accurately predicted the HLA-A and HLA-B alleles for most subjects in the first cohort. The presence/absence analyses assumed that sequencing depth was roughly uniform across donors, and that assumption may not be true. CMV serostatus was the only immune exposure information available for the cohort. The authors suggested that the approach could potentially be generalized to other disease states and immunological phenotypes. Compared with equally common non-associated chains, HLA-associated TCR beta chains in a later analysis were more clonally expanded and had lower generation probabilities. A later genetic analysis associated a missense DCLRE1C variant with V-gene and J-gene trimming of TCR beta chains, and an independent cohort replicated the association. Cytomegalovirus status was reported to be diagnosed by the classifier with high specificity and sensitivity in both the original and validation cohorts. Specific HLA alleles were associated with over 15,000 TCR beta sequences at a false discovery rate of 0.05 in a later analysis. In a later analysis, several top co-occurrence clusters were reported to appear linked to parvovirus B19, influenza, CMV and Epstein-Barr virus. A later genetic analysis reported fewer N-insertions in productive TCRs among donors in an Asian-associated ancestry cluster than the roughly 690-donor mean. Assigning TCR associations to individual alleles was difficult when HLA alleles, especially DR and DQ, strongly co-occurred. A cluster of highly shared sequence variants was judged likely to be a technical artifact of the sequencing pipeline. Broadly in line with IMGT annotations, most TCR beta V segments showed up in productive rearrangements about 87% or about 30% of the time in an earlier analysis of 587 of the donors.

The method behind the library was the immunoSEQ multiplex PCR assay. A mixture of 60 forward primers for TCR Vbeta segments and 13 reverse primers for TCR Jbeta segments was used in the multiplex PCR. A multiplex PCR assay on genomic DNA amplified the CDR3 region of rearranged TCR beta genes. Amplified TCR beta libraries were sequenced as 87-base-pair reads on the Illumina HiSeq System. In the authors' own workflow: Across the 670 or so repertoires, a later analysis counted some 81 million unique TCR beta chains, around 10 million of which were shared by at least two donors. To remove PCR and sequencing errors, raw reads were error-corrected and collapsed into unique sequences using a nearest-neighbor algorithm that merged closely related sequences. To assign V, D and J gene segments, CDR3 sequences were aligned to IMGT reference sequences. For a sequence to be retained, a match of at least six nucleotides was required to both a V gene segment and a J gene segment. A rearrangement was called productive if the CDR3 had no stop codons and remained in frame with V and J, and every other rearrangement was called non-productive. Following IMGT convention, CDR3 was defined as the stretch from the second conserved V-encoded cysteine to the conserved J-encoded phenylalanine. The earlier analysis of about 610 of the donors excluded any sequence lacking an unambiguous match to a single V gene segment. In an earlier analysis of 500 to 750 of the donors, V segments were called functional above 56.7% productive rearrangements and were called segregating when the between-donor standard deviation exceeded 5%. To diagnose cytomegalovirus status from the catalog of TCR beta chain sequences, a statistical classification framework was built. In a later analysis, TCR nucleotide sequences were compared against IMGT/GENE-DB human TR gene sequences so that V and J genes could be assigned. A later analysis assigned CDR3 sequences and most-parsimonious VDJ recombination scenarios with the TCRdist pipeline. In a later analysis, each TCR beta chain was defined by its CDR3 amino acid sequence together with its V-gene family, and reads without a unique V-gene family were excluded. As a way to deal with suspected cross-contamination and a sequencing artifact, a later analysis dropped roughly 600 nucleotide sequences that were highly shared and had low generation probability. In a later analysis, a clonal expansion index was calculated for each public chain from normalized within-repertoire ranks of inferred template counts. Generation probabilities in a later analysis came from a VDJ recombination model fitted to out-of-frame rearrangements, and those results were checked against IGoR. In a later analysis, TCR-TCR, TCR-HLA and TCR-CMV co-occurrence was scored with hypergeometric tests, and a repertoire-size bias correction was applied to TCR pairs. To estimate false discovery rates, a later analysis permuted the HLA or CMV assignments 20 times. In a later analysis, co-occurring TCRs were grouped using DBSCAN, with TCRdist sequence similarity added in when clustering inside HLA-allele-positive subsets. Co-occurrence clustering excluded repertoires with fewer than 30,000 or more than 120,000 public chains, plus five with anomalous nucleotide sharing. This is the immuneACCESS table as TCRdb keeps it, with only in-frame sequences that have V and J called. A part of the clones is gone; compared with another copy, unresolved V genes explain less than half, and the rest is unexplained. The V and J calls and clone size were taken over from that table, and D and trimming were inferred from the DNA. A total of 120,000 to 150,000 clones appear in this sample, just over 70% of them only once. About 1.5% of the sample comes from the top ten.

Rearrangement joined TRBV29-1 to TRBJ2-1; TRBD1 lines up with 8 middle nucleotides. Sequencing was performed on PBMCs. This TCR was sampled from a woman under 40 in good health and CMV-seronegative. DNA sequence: TGCAGCACCAGGGGGCTGCTGCTTGGGGCTTCCTACAATGAGCAGTTCTTC. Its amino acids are CSTRGLLLGASYNEQFF.